Following are 21 T cell receptor beta chains from one sample sequenced in a study of kidney transplant recipient with SARS-CoV-2 infection. TCRdb re-analysed the reads in MiXCR, keeping a single row per CDR3 protein. The sample consists of about 250,000 distinct CDR3 sequences, 29% of them appearing once. The material was a blood sample, obtained at baseline and on day 111 from a kidney transplant recipient. Receptors originate from a male patient in his 30s who had COVID-19 and was a kidney transplant recipient. These T cells may partly come from the graft donor.

Worth noting for this clonotype: This sequence may be a read error, since a much larger clone differs from it by one base. This chain joins TRBV20-1 and TRBJ2-5; no definite D call. The germline gives CDR1 DFQATT, CDR2 SNEGSKA (reference sequence). The CDR3 is 14 amino acids. Here the CDR3 DNA reads TGCAGTGCTAGAGACCCCCTAGAGTCCTACGAGCAGAACTTC. This translates into CSARDPLESYEQNF.

CDR3 amino acids: CASGVAPLTRKTYGYTF. The DNA of the CDR3 is TGTGCCAGCGGCGTCGCGCCGCTTACCCGAAAGACCTATGGCTACACCTTC. The J gene is TRBJ1-2, the V gene TRBV7-8, with D unclear. In germline, CDR1 is SGHVS, CDR2 FQNEAQ. V was shortened by 8 bases and J by 4 bases, with 26 bases between the two germline ends. The CDR3 runs 17 residues.

V and J are TRBV7-3 and TRBJ2-1; D might be TRBD2 (5 bases). In germline, CDR1 is SGHTA, CDR2 FQGTGA. The V gene lost 4 bases and the J gene lost 2 bases, with 15 bases spanning the gap. This CDR3 has 16 residues. The chain's CDR3 is CASSSVASPAYNEQFF. CDR3 coding DNA: TGTGCCAGCAGCTCCGTAGCGAGCCCGGCCTACAATGAGCAGTTCTTC.

This clonotype was seen repeatedly, ten times or more. This chain joins TRBV19 and TRBJ1-2, with D unresolved. CDR1 and CDR2 (germline): LNHDA, SQIVND (reference sequence). The CDR3 runs to 13 residues. V was clipped by 6 bases and J by 6 bases, with 14 bases between them. The CDR3: CASSLGVGDGYTF. The CDR3 nucleotides are TGTGCCAGTAGCCTCGGGGTTGGAGATGGCTACACCTTC. Full variable domain (rest looked up from reference TRBV19 and TRBJ1-2): DGGITQSPKYLFRKEGQNVTLSCEQNLNHDAMYWYRQDPGQGLRLIYYSQIVNDFQKGDIAEGYSVSREKKESFPLTVTSAQKNPTAFYLCASSLGVGDGYTFGSGTRLTVV.

The table lists this clonotype with a few counts. The V and J genes are TRBV20-1 and TRBJ1-2, with D unresolved. The V gene lost 3 bases and the J gene lost 10 bases, with 18 bases spanning the gap. CDR3 length: 13 amino acids. Germline CDR1 DFQATT, CDR2 SNEGSKA (reference sequence). The CDR3 bases are TGCAGTGCTAGTCAACATATCGGAGGAGACTACACCTTC. This encodes CSASQHIGGDYTF.

Concerning this clonotype itself: Since a much larger clone is just one base distant, this may be a read error. This chain uses TRBV7-1 with TRBJ1-2; D uncertain. TRBV7-1 is an ORF, and what it does is uncertain. This CDR3 spans 17 amino acids. V lost 5 bases, J lost 4 bases, and 23 bases lay in between. The CDR3 loop reads CASSMMNHEGKIYGYTF. For the CDR3, the DNA is TGTGCCAGCAGCATGATGAATCACGAGGGAAAGATCTATGGCTACACCTTC.

About this clonotype itself: Compared with germline, one end of the junction differs, possibly owing to a read error. The V gene is TRBV28, the J gene TRBJ1-2; 7 bases are a match to TRBD1. The CDR3 is 13 amino acids. The germline CDR1 and CDR2 sequences are MDHEN and SYDVKM. The CDR3 nucleotides read TGTGCCAGCAGTTCCCAGGGGGGCTATGGCAACACCTTC. Protein product: CASSSQGGYGNTF.

The CDR3 loop is CASSSGTSGGGNIQYF. The CDR3, as DNA: TGTGCCAGCAGTTCCGGGACTAGCGGGGGGGGAAACATTCAGTACTTC. This chain links TRBV28 with TRBJ2-4, with 16 positions matching TRBD2. The ends lost 4 bases at V and 6 bases at J; junction bases unmatched: 3. This CDR3 has 16 amino acids. Germline values: CDR1 MDHEN, CDR2 SYDVKM.

This clonotype was counted at least ten times. The J gene is TRBJ2-7, the V gene TRBV30; D gene unclear. Germline values: CDR1 GTSNPN, CDR2 SVGIG (reference sequence). V was cut by 3 bases and J by 2 bases, with 14 bases left in between. This CDR3 has 14 amino acids. CDR3: CAWSLLDATYEQYF. DNA for the CDR3: TGTGCCTGGAGCCTTCTAGACGCAACCTACGAGCAGTACTTC.

This clonotype has a count of ten or more. The V call is TRBV7-8, the J call TRBJ1-6, with TRBD1 matching over 7 bases. Germline loops: CDR1 SGHVS, CDR2 FQNEAQ. V shed 6 bases, J shed 0 bases, and the junction held 5 bases outside the gene matches. The CDR3 has 16 amino acids. The CDR3 reads CASRKDRASYNSPLHF. DNA for the CDR3: TGTGCCAGCAGAAAAGACAGGGCCTCCTATAATTCACCCCTCCACTTT.

CDR3 region: CASSRPTDSFSGANVLTF. The CDR3 coding sequence is TGTGCCAGCAGCCGGCCCACTGACAGTTTCTCTGGGGCCAACGTCCTGACTTTC. The V call is TRBV7-9, the J call TRBJ2-6; D might be TRBD1 (5 bases). Trimming took off 5 bases at V and 0 bases at J, with 17 bases between the two ends. This CDR3 has 18 amino acids. Germline CDR1 reads SEHNR; CDR2 reads FQNEAQ (reference sequence).

This clonotype appeared many times. The chain couples TRBV11-2 to TRBJ2-2, with D maybe TRBD2 (6 bases). Trimming shortened V by 0 bases and J by 6 bases, and 11 bases separated the two germline ends. This CDR3 contains 15 residues. Per the germline V gene, CDR1 is SGHAT and CDR2 is FQNNGV. The CDR3 sequence: CASSLEGGAPGELFF. Here the CDR3 DNA reads TGTGCCAGCAGCTTAGAGGGCGGGGCGCCCGGGGAGCTGTTTTTT.

The sample holds many counts of this clonotype. For the CDR3, the DNA is TGTGCCAGTAGTATAGATCGAGGGGGCTCGAACACCGGGGAGCTGTTTTTT. Its protein product is CASSIDRGGSNTGELFF. The rearrangement links TRBV19 to TRBJ2-2; 7 bases map to TRBD1. Germline assignment: CDR1 LNHDA and CDR2 SQIVND (reference sequence). Losses at the gene ends were 0 bases for V and 0 bases for J; bases not matched to a gene: 4. The CDR3 totals 17 residues.

This clonotype was detected a few times. The rearrangement uses TRBV19 and TRBJ1-4; D unclear. Per germline, CDR1 LNHDA and CDR2 SQIVND (reference sequence). Trimming took 1 base from V and 8 from J, leaving 14 bases between them. The CDR3 runs to 15 residues. In nucleotides, the CDR3 is TGTGCCAGTAGTATAGGCGGCACCTTGGAGGAAAAACTGTTTTTT. Protein: CASSIGGTLEEKLFF.

This clonotype was detected ten times or more. V usage is TRBV5-3 and J usage is TRBJ1-2; D not resolved. Being an ORF, TRBV5-3 has a function that is uncertain. V lost 5 bases, J lost 4 bases, and 21 bases lay in between. The CDR3 runs 16 residues. The CDR3, as DNA: TGTGCCAGAAGACAGCGAGTGGTGAGAAAGACCTATGGCTACACCTTC. Its protein is CARRQRVVRKTYGYTF.

This clonotype was counted many times. J is TRBJ2-2 and V is TRBV6-1; 9 bases line up with TRBD2. Losses at the gene ends were 6 bases for V and 5 bases for J; bases not matched to a gene: 19. The CDR3 sequence is 19 residues long. Germline CDR1 reads MNHNS; CDR2 reads SASEGT. The CDR3: CASSLGAGGTFQVTGELFF. DNA for the CDR3: TGTGCCAGCAGCCTGGGGGCGGGAGGGACGTTTCAAGTTACCGGGGAGCTGTTTTTT.

This clonotype was observed a handful of times. CDR3 loop: CASSQAWESEQFF. The CDR3 DNA follows: TGTGCCAGCAGCCAAGCATGGGAAAGTGAGCAGTTCTTC. The chain couples TRBV3-1 to TRBJ2-1; no reliable D call. This CDR3 is 13 amino acids long. V lost 1 base, J lost 9 bases, and 10 bases lay in between. From germline, CDR1 is LGHDT and CDR2 YNNKEL (reference sequence).

This clonotype was detected ten times or more. This sequence joins TRBV29-1 and TRBJ2-1; 8 nucleotides match TRBD1. The CDR3 runs to 15 residues. V shed 6 bases and J 3 bases; nucleotides not matched to a gene: 10. CDR1 is SQVTM and CDR2 is ANQGSEA in the germline V gene. The CDR3 loop is CSVNPTGEHYNEQFF. The CDR3 nucleotides are TGCAGCGTGAATCCGACAGGGGAACACTACAATGAGCAGTTCTTC.

This clonotype has a count of ten or more. V gene TRBV9 combines with J gene TRBJ2-7; no reliable D call. Trimming left V 3 bases short and J 2 bases short, with 12 bases between. This CDR3 has 14 amino acids. Germline CDR1 reads SGDLS; CDR2 reads YYNGEE. This CDR3 reads CASSGLTPPYEQYF. The DNA of the CDR3 is TGTGCCAGCAGCGGATTGACACCGCCCTACGAGCAGTACTTC.

This clonotype was detected ten times or more. The chain uses TRBV3-1 and TRBJ2-3, with unresolved D. Trimming took off 5 bases at V and 5 bases at J, with 23 bases between the two ends. This CDR3 comprises 17 residues. Germline values: CDR1 LGHDT, CDR2 YNNKEL (reference sequence). The CDR3 loop is CASSLRVPFVMQDTQYF. The DNA of the CDR3 is TGTGCCAGCAGCTTGCGTGTCCCATTTGTCATGCAAGATACGCAGTATTTT.

This chain uses TRBV30 with TRBJ2-7; 10 nucleotides align to TRBD2. The CDR3 runs 14 residues. CDR1 and CDR2 from the germline V gene are GTSNPN and SVGIG (reference sequence). V gave up 2 bases and J gave up 7 bases; unmatched junction bases: 8. The CDR3 DNA is TGTGCCTGGAGTTTGGGGGGACTAGCGCAGGAGCAGTACTTC. Amino acids: CAWSLGGLAQEQYF.